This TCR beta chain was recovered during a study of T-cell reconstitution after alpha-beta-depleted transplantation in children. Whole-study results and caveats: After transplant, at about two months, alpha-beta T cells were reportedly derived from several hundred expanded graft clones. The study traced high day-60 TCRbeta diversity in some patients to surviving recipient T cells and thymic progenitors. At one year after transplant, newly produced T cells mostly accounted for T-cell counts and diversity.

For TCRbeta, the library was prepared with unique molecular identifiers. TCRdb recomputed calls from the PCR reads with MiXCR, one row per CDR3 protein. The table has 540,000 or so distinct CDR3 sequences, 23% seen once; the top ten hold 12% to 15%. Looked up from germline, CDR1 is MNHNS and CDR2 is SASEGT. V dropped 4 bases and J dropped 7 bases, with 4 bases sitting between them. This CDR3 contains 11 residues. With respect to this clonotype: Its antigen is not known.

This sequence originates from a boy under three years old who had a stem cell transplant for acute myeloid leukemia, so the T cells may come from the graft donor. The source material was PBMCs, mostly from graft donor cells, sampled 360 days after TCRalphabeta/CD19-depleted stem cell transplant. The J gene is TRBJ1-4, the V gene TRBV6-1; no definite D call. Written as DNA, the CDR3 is TGTGCCAGCAGTGCAACTGAAAAACTGTTTTTT. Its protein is CASSATEKLFF.